This passage covers 16 T cell receptor beta chains from one sample sequenced in a study of blood T cell repertoires in COVID-19. TCRdb's copy holds only in-frame clones and misses some; the assay was immunoSEQ multiplex PCR. The sample consists of about 250,000 clones, approximately 82% of them appearing once. Sequenced: peripheral blood. These receptors originate from an elderly man with acute or convalescent COVID-19.

The V and J genes are TRBV18 and TRBJ1-4; no reliable D call. CDR3 length: 16 amino acids. The V gene lost 3 bases and the J gene lost 1 base, with 12 bases spanning the gap. The germline CDR1 and CDR2 sequences are KGHSH and LQKENI. Here the CDR3 reads CASSPKMVGTNEKLFF. CDR3 coding DNA: TGTGCCAGCTCACCGAAAATGGTCGGAACTAATGAAAAACTGTTTTTT. The variable domain in full, completed from reference TRBV18 and TRBJ1-4, reads NAGVMQNPRHLVRRRGQEARLRCSPMKGHSHVYWYRQLPEEGLKFMVYLQKENIIDESGMPKERFSAEFPKEGPSILRIQQVVRGDSAAYFCASSPKMVGTNEKLFFGSGTQLSVL.

The chain employs TRBV11-2 and TRBJ2-5; D perhaps matches TRBD1 (5 bases). The CDR3 has 13 residues. Germline CDR1 SGHAT, CDR2 FQNNGV. Between the trimmed V and J ends, which lost 4 bases and 5 bases, there was a span of 11 bases. CDR3 amino acids: CASSSGFRETQYF. The CDR3, as DNA: TGTGCCAGCAGCTCAGGGTTTAGGGAGACCCAGTACTTC. Based on the CDR3 plus reference TRBV11-2 and TRBJ2-5, the full variable domain is EAGVAQSPRYKIIEKRQSVAFWCNPISGHATLYWYQQILGQGPKLLIQFQNNGVVDDSQLPKDRFSAERLKGVDSTLKIQPAKLEDSAVYLCASSSGFRETQYFGPGTRLLVL.

CDR3 nucleotides: TGCGCCAGCAGCCAAGATCCGTTTGTGGGACAGGGGATAGATACGCAGTATTTT. Translated, it gives CASSQDPFVGQGIDTQYF. The chain combines TRBV4-1 with TRBJ2-3; TRBD1 matches at 10 bases. V lost 0 bases, J lost 5 bases, and 11 bases stayed unmatched. The CDR3 length is 18 residues. Per the germline V gene, CDR1 is MGHRA and CDR2 is YSYEKL.

This clone was detected a few times. The genes are TRBV7-8 and TRBJ2-1, with D possibly TRBD2 on 6 matching bases. The CDR3 extends over 16 amino acids. Trimming removed 5 bases at V and 2 bases at J, with 16 bases between. Germline CDR1 reads SGHVS; CDR2 reads FQNEAQ. DNA of the CDR3: TGTGCCAGCAGCCGAGTAGGAGTAGCGGCCTACAATGAGCAGTTCTTC. This encodes CASSRVGVAAYNEQFF.

This chain links TRBV6-2 or TRBV6-3 with TRBJ2-1, with D possibly TRBD2 on 5 matching bases. The CDR3 consists of 18 residues. V lost 2 bases to trimming and J lost 7 bases, with 24 bases between them. Germline V gene sequence: CDR1 MNHEY, CDR2 SVGEGT. CDR3 amino acids: CASSYLEGRRLFTNEQFF. DNA for the CDR3: TGTGCCAGCAGTTACCTCGAAGGTCGGAGGCTCTTTACAAATGAGCAGTTCTTC.

The CDR3: CASNPQGLFGGYTF. The CDR3 bases are TGTGCCAGCAATCCCCAGGGACTCTTCGGTGGCTACACCTTC. This chain connects TRBV2 to TRBJ1-2, with D tentatively TRBD1 (5 bases). V was trimmed by 7 bases and J by 7 bases, leaving 19 bases between them. This CDR3 is 14 amino acids long. Germline V gives CDR1 SNHLY, CDR2 FYNNEI.

The rearrangement uses TRBV2 and TRBJ1-3; 9 positions agree with TRBD1. Per the germline V gene, CDR1 is SNHLY and CDR2 is FYNNEI. V lost 8 bases and J lost 1; bases outside the gene matches: 9. CDR3 size: 16 residues. CDR3 region: CASVREDRGSGNTIYF. The CDR3 DNA reads TGTGCCAGCGTTCGTGAGGACAGGGGTTCTGGAAACACCATATATTTT.

The chain uses TRBV12-5 and TRBJ1-3; D is ambiguous. V was clipped by 5 bases and J by 3 bases, with 8 bases between them. The germline V gene has CDR1 LGHNT and CDR2 FRNRAP. The CDR3 consists of 13 residues. The CDR3 spells CASGPSGGNTIYF. CDR3 sequence (DNA): TGTGCTAGTGGTCCCTCCGGTGGAAACACCATATATTTT.

The chain recombines TRBV5-1 with TRBJ2-2; D possibly corresponds to TRBD1 (5 bases). V lost 4 bases, J lost 5 bases, and 18 bases lay in between. Germline assignment: CDR1 SGHRS and CDR2 YFSETQ. The CDR3 covers 16 residues. The CDR3 spells CASSGAAQPGTGELFF. In nucleotides, the CDR3 is TGCGCCAGCAGCGGGGCGGCCCAGCCAGGGACCGGGGAGCTGTTTTTT.

This sequence joins TRBV27 and TRBJ2-7; perhaps TRBD2 as D (6 bases). CDR3 size: 14 residues. Trimming took 3 bases from V and 4 from J, leaving 13 bases between them. The germline V gene encodes CDR1 MNHEY and CDR2 SMNVEV (reference sequence). In DNA form, the CDR3 reads TGTGCCAGCAGTTTTCCCCCACGGGGGTACGAGCAGTACTTC. Residues: CASSFPPRGYEQYF.

Comments on this clone: Within the sample, other DNA sequences also encode this same CDR3. The chain joins TRBV6-1 to TRBJ2-7; TRBD2 aligns across 11 bases. This CDR3 has 15 residues. The ends lost 1 base at V and 1 base at J; junction bases unmatched: 0. Germline V CDR1 and CDR2: MNHNS, SASEGT. CDR3 bases: TGTGCCAGCAGTGAAGGGACTAGCGGGTCCTACGAGCAGTACTTC. It translates to CASSEGTSGSYEQYF.

The rearrangement joins TRBV5-1 to TRBJ2-1; tentatively, D is TRBD1 (6 bases). Germline V gives CDR1 SGHRS, CDR2 YFSETQ. The germline V and J ends were trimmed by 7 bases and 3 bases, with 17 bases remaining between them. CDR3 length: 15 residues. The CDR3, as DNA: TGCGCCAGCGGATGGGGACAACTTGACTACAATGAGCAGTTCTTC. Its protein is CASGWGQLDYNEQFF.

The V call is TRBV19, the J call TRBJ2-2; unclear D gene. From germline, CDR1 is LNHDA and CDR2 SQIVND (reference sequence). There are 15 residues in the CDR3. The germline V and J ends were trimmed by 7 bases and 2 bases, with 14 bases remaining between them. DNA for the CDR3: TGTGCCAGTACCCCGACAACCCAAAACACCGGGGAGCTGTTTTTT. Its protein product is CASTPTTQNTGELFF.

The rearrangement joins TRBV3-1 (or the pseudogene TRBV3-2) to TRBJ2-7; D remains unclear. The CDR3 sequence is 15 residues long. The germline V gene has CDR1 LGHDT and CDR2 YNNKEL (reference sequence). V was shortened by 1 base and J by 6 bases, with 16 bases between the two germline ends. The CDR3 sequence is CASSQGVARLGEQYF. Here the CDR3 DNA reads TGTGCCAGCAGCCAAGGTGTTGCTAGGCTTGGCGAGCAGTACTTC.

The genes are TRBV28 and TRBJ2-3; TRBD2 matches 9 bases. The CDR3 sequence is 16 residues long. The trim removed 4 bases at V and 1 base at J, leaving 6 bases unmatched. Germline assignment: CDR1 MDHEN and CDR2 SYDVKM. Written as DNA, the CDR3 is TGTGCCAGCAGTTCCCTCCAGCGGGGGGGCACAGATACGCAGTATTTT. Its protein is CASSSLQRGGTDTQYF.

The chain couples TRBV27 to TRBJ1-5, with TRBD1 matching over 7 bases. CDR3 length: 13 residues. Germline V gives CDR1 MNHEY, CDR2 SMNVEV (reference sequence). With 5 bases clipped from V and 7 bases from J, the junction kept 5 bases outside the gene matches. The CDR3 loop reads CASSPQGDQPQHF. The CDR3 coding sequence is TGTGCCAGCAGTCCTCAGGGGGACCAGCCCCAGCATTTT.